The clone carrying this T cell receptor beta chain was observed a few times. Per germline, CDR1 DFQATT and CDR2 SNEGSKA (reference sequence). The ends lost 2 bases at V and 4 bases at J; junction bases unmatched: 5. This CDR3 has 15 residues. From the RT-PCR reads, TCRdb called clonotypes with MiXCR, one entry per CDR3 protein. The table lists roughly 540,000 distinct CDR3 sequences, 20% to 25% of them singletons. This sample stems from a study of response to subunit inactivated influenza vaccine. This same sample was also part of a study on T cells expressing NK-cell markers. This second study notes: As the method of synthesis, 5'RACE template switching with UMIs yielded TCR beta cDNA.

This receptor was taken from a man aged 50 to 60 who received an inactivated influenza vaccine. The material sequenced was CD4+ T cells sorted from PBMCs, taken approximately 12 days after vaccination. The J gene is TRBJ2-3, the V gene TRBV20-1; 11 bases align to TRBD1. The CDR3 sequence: CSARRAGQGADTQYF. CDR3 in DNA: TGCAGTGCTAGAAGGGCGGGACAGGGGGCAGATACGCAGTATTTT.